This T cell receptor beta chain was found in a study of blood T cells in healthy people across ages. Study-wide points: Per million T cells, the diversity of TCR beta decreased roughly linearly as age advanced.

Notes on this clonotype: Its specificity is unknown. The germline gene is not matched at one end of the junction; a read error may be the cause.

Primers used in a second PCR of about 7 to 12 cycles were a sample-barcoded 5' primer and a J-beta primer mix. TCRdb used MiXCR to reprocess the 5' RACE reads, holding one entry per CDR3 protein. Among 850,000 to 950,000 distinct CDR3 sequences listed, around 30% were seen once. The sequence was obtained from a woman of 80 years or more in good health. The sequenced sample was blood.

The CDR3 DNA reads as TGCGCCAGCAGCAGACGACAGGGCGGGCAGCCCCCGCATTTT. It yields the protein CASSRRQGGQPPHF. The rearrangement links TRBV3-1 to TRBJ1-5; 7 bases are shared with TRBD1. The CDR3 length is 14 residues. Germline V gene lookup returns CDR1 LGHDT and CDR2 YNNKEL (reference sequence).